These 19 T cell receptor beta chains were sequenced from one sample in a study of blood T cells in healthy people across ages (dated by TCRdb to the mid-2010s). Preparation of the library involved 5' RACE. For sequencing, an Illumina HiSeq 2500 was employed. A second PCR of about 6 to 11 cycles was performed with a sample-barcoded 5' primer and a J-beta primer mix. TCRdb applied fastp at Q25 and MiXCR to the public reads, then kept only in-frame beta chains. Each entry is one CDR3 protein sequence, shown with its most common DNA and genes. This sample is represented by over a million distinct CDR3 sequences; around 43% of them were singletons. The ten most abundant clones make up approximately 20% of the sample. The specimen sequenced was blood. Receptors originate from a woman in her sixties or seventies in good health.

This clonotype was seen a handful of times. The chain combines TRBV29-1 with TRBJ1-2; 10 positions match TRBD1. This CDR3 has 13 amino acids. V shed 4 bases and J 2 bases; nucleotides not matched to a gene: 1. The germline V gene has CDR1 SQVTM and CDR2 ANQGSEA. The chain's CDR3 is CSVGTGGNYGYTF. In DNA, the CDR3 is TGCAGCGTTGGGACAGGGGGAAACTATGGCTACACCTTC.

The rearrangement joins TRBV7-2 to TRBJ2-1; 8 bases map to TRBD1. The CDR3 is 14 residues long. The J segment lost 3 bases and the V segment lost 6 bases, leaving 4 bases of the junction unmatched. Germline values: CDR1 SGHTA, CDR2 FQGNSA. The CDR3 loop is CASRGQVIYNEQFF. The CDR3 DNA reads TGTGCCAGCAGGGGACAGGTTATCTACAATGAGCAGTTCTTC. Full variable domain (rest looked up from reference TRBV7-2 and TRBJ2-1): GAGVSQSPSNKVTEKGKDVELRCDPISGHTALYWYRQSLGQGLEFLIYFQGNSAPDKSGLPSDRFSAERTGGSVSTLTIQRTQQEDSAVYLCASRGQVIYNEQFFGPGTRLTVL.

The gene calls are TRBV5-1 and TRBJ2-5; 13 bases agree with TRBD2. Germline assignment: CDR1 SGHRS and CDR2 YFSETQ. This CDR3 region has 15 residues. Unmatched junction bases numbered 9, after V lost 2 bases and J lost 11 bases. The CDR3 sequence is CASSFTSGRDLEQYF. DNA of the CDR3: TGCGCCAGCAGCTTCACTAGCGGGAGGGACCTTGAGCAGTACTTC.

The rearrangement joins TRBV12-3 or TRBV12-4 to TRBJ2-1; possibly TRBD1 for D (5 bases). This CDR3 spans 16 amino acids. With 5 bases removed from V and 6 bases from J, the gap between germline ends came to 20 bases. CDR3 nucleotides: TGTGCCAGCAGTCCTACCCCTAGACAGAAACTCAATGAGCAGTTCTTC. It is translated as CASSPTPRQKLNEQFF.

In its sample, this clonotype was seen once. The junction does not match germline at one end; this may be a read error. The V and J genes are TRBV6-6 and TRBJ2-7; TRBD1 aligns across 7 bases. The better agreement between TRBJ2-5 and the DNA end casts doubt on the J call. The CDR3 extends over 16 amino acids. Germline values: CDR1 MNHNY, CDR2 SVGAGI (reference sequence). CDR3 loop: CASSSFVTGIEETQYF. CDR3 coding DNA: TGTGCCAGTAGTTCCTTTGTGACAGGGATCGAAGAGACCCAGTACTTC.

The genes are TRBV6-5 and TRBJ2-7; D not certain. V gave up 2 bases and J gave up 2 bases, with 10 bases separating them. This CDR3 has 14 residues. Germline lookup yields CDR1 MNHEY and CDR2 SVGAGI. CDR3 sequence (DNA): TGTGCCAGCAGTTACGACTGGGCAGCCTACGAGCAGTACTTC. This sequence encodes CASSYDWAAYEQYF.

The chain employs TRBV6-1 and TRBJ2-5; D is perhaps TRBD2 (6 bases). CDR1 MNHNS and CDR2 SASEGT come from the germline V gene. CDR3 length: 16 residues. Trimming cost V 5 bases and J 5 bases, with 21 bases left between them. The CDR3 loop is CASSLMSSVERETQYF. The DNA of the CDR3 is TGTGCCAGCAGTCTTATGTCTAGCGTCGAGAGGGAGACCCAGTACTTC.

The V and J genes are TRBV20-1 and TRBJ1-5, with D hard to call. Trimming shortened V by 5 bases and J by 2 bases, and 13 bases separated the two germline ends. This CDR3 is built from 14 residues. CDR1 DFQATT and CDR2 SNEGSKA come from the germline V gene (reference sequence). Written as DNA, the CDR3 is TGCAGTGCTGGGAGACCCTCGGGCAATCAGCCCCAGCATTTT. Its protein product is CSAGRPSGNQPQHF.

This clonotype was observed a handful of times. This chain links TRBV20-1 with TRBJ2-4; TRBD2 matches 7 bases. V lost 0 bases to trimming and J lost 6 bases; unmatched junction nucleotides: 8. The CDR3 is made up of 15 amino acids. Looked up from germline, CDR1 is DFQATT and CDR2 is SNEGSKA (reference sequence). The CDR3 protein is CSARDPGRGGNIQYF. In DNA, the CDR3 is TGCAGTGCTAGAGATCCGGGGCGCGGGGGAAACATTCAGTACTTC.

The rearrangement joins TRBV20-1 to TRBJ2-5, with 7 positions matching TRBD1. V was pared by 4 bases and J by 11 bases, with 19 bases of the junction left unmatched. Germline V CDR1 and CDR2: DFQATT, SNEGSKA (reference sequence). This CDR3 has 15 amino acids. The CDR3 DNA is TGCAGTGCTAAGAAGGGGGCGACCCACATCAATGAGCAGTACTTC. Amino acids: CSAKKGATHINEQYF.

Only a few counts were recorded for this clonotype. The chain has TRBV29-1 and TRBJ2-7; 12 nucleotides align to TRBD2. Trimming at V came to 7 bases and at J to 1 base, leaving 2 bases not matched to a gene. The germline CDR1 and CDR2 sequences are SQVTM and ANQGSEA. The CDR3 covers 13 residues. CDR3 amino acids: CSASGRASYEQYF. The CDR3 nucleotides are TGCAGCGCTAGCGGGAGGGCTTCCTACGAGCAGTACTTC.

V gene TRBV2 combines with J gene TRBJ1-6; D is possibly TRBD1 (5 bases). The CDR3 contains 15 residues. V dropped 1 base and J dropped 7 bases, with 11 bases sitting between them. CDR1 is SNHLY, CDR2 FYNNEI, per germline. The CDR3 region is CASSEVGTGNSPLHF. In nucleotides, the CDR3 is TGTGCCAGCAGTGAAGTTGGGACCGGCAATTCACCCCTCCACTTT.

This clonotype was detected ten times or more. This chain joins TRBV5-1 and TRBJ2-5, with 12 bases lining up with TRBD1. Germline CDR1 and CDR2: SGHRS and YFSETQ. V shed 6 bases and J 7 bases; nucleotides not matched to a gene: 7. This CDR3 has 14 residues. The CDR3 DNA follows: TGCGCCAGCACCCGGGACAGGGGGCTTGGGACCCAGTACTTC. Protein sequence: CASTRDRGLGTQYF.

V gene TRBV28 combines with J gene TRBJ1-2; 8 bases line up with TRBD1. The CDR3 totals 13 residues. Trimming cost V 2 bases and J 8 bases; bases outside gene matches: 4. Germline V gene data show CDR1 as MDHEN and CDR2 as SYDVKM. The CDR3 sequence: CASSLGQGWGYTF. As DNA, the CDR3 is TGTGCCAGCAGTTTAGGACAGGGATGGGGCTACACCTTC.

This clonotype was counted only a few times. V is TRBV2 and J is TRBJ1-2, with D perhaps TRBD1 (6 bases). CDR1 SNHLY and CDR2 FYNNEI come from the germline V gene. The CDR3 extends over 13 amino acids. V was clipped by 7 bases and J by 7 bases, with 16 bases between them. The DNA of the CDR3 is TGTGCCAGCACCAACAGGGAGGATGGTGGCTACACCTTC. Translation gives CASTNREDGGYTF.

In this sample, this clonotype turned up a few times. This chain connects TRBV11-2 to TRBJ2-3; 8 bases are shared with TRBD1. The V segment lost 5 bases and the J segment 2 bases; nucleotides outside the gene matches: 9. This CDR3 comprises 16 residues. The germline V gene has CDR1 SGHAT and CDR2 FQNNGV. CDR3 residues: CASSPRTGKLTDTQYF. The CDR3 DNA is TGTGCCAGCAGCCCCCGGACAGGGAAACTCACAGATACGCAGTATTTT.

The chain recombines TRBV20-1 with TRBJ1-5, with a possible D match to TRBD1 (6 bases). The germline CDR1 and CDR2 sequences are DFQATT and SNEGSKA (reference sequence). Trimming left V 6 bases short and J 1 base short, with 16 bases between. The CDR3 has 15 residues. The CDR3 sequence: CSARDMVFSNQPQHF. CDR3 sequence (DNA): TGCAGTGCCCGGGACATGGTTTTCAGCAATCAGCCCCAGCATTTT.

Of note for this clonotype: One junction end disagrees with the germline gene, perhaps due to a read error. The chain carries TRBV12-3 or TRBV12-4 and TRBJ2-3; D not resolved. The CDR3 is 11 amino acids. The CDR3, as DNA: TGTGCCAGAAGCCTTACAGATACGCAATATTTT. It is translated as CARSLTDTQYF.

The chain has TRBV9 and TRBJ1-6; D remains unclear. The V end lost 3 bases, the J end lost 0 bases, and 13 bases lay between the germline ends. The germline CDR1 and CDR2 sequences are SGDLS and YYNGEE. This CDR3 has 17 amino acids. The CDR3 DNA follows: TGTGCCAGCAGCGCCCGGGAGGAGAGCTCCTATAATTCACCCCTCCACTTT. Translated: CASSAREESSYNSPLHF. The whole variable domain, remainder taken from reference TRBV9 and TRBJ1-6, is DSGVTQTPKHLITATGQRVTLRCSPRSGDLSVYWYQQSLDQGLQFLIQYYNGEERAKGNILERFSAQQFPDLHSELNLSSLELGDSALYFCASSAREESSYNSPLHFGNGTRLTVT.